The source of this TCR beta chain is a study of breast tumors, draining lymph nodes, adjacent tissues. Overall study findings and caveats: Tumors had less TCR diversity than lymph nodes, more than nontumor tissue. Data only fit, rather than demonstrated, lymph node origin of most tumor T cells. Compared with basal-like, luminal-like tumors shared significantly more repertoire with nontumor tissue. Most tumor T cells seemingly derive from lymph node, then expand in tumor.

Germline CDR1 reads LGHDT; CDR2 reads YNNKEL (reference sequence). The junction had 3 bases not matched to a gene; V was cut back by 1 base and J by 7 bases. The CDR3 length is 13 residues. This clonotype showed up many times. Its antigen is not identified. MiXCR, applied by TCRdb to the multiplex PCR reads, yields one record per CDR3 protein. The sample consists of roughly 100,000 distinct CDR3 sequences, less than 40% of them appearing once. The lymph nodes were axillary draining lymph nodes from breast cancer patients. Sequences were obtained from axillary lymph node tissue. This sequence joins TRBV3-1 and TRBJ1-2; TRBD1 agrees at 7 bases. The source is a female donor with breast cancer. Some clones in this sample may be carry-over from other donors' samples. This CDR3 reads CASSQAGGAGYTF. The CDR3 nucleotides read TGTGCCAGCAGCCAAGCAGGGGGAGCTGGCTACACCTTC.